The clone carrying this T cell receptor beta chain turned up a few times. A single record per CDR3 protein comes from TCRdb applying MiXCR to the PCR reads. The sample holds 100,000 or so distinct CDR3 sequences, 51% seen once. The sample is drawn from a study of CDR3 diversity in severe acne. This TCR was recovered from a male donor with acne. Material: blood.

This CDR3 is CATSFEETQYF. DNA of the CDR3: TGTGCCACCAGTTTCGAAGAGACCCAGTACTTC. The chain links TRBV24-1 to TRBJ2-5; D remains unclear. The CDR3 is 11 residues long. Trimming removed 6 bases from V and 3 bases from J, with 4 bases in between. Germline-derived CDR1 and CDR2 are KGHDR and SFDVKD.